The entry below gives a single T cell receptor beta chain sequence along with its context. The clone's antigen remains unknown. It has no much larger one-base neighbor in the sample; base qualities were not kept. Healthy HIV-negative adults with no recently reported acute infections or vaccinations were included as donors. Only Caucasian adults living in Nashville, Tennessee, USA were represented among the donors. CD4+ T cells were enriched by magnetic negative selection, after which naive cells were positively selected on CD45RA and the negative fraction was taken as the memory subset. Blood was collected by leukapheresis, and PBMCs were isolated by Ficoll-Histopaque density gradient centrifugation and then cryopreserved in liquid nitrogen vapor phase. Analytical flow cytometry was used to check the purity and quantity of every magnetically sorted T cell population. Genomic DNA was isolated from each sorted fraction and quantified by UV absorbance on a Nanodrop 2000c.

The sample comes from a study of shared clonotypes between healthy human individuals (dated by TCRdb to about 2020). For the wider study: A couple of women and three men aged 18 to 49 years were included in the cohort. To increase sequencing depth and limit assay-specific biases, TCR repertoire library preparation and sequencing were carried out by different laboratories using diverse techniques. Each donor's leukapheresis produced roughly between roughly 0.85 and 10 billion PBMCs. For each donor, three plates each were used for CD4 naive and CD4 memory, two plates were used for CD8 naive, and one plate was used for CD8 memory. To estimate repertoire size and how much clonotypes are shared between individuals, the study performed deep sequencing of blood TCR repertoires from about five healthy adults. The research as a whole found: Sharing across a few donors was observed for about 4.8% of naive CD4, 3% to 4% of naive CD8, over 2% of memory CD4, and over 0.3% of memory CD8 clonotypes. Pairwise subsampling indicated that sequencing depth was expected to affect the degree of clonotype sharing among donors. Estimated clonotype richness was generally larger for naive than for memory subsets. The genetic and exposure-history diversity represented was limited by the small number of donors. Even with the large sequencing depth, rarefaction of the sorted-subset datasets indicated that sequencing was incomplete. Compared with non-shared clonotypes, clonotypes shared by all four sorted-subset donors had higher generation probabilities. Only blood was sampled, and tissue TCR repertoires likely differ from those in blood.

Using the deep immunoSEQ assay, multiplex PCR amplified TCR CDR3 regions from genomic DNA. Extracted genomic DNA from each cell subset was distributed evenly across all wells of several immunoSEQ 96-well plates, and each plate was treated as a replicate. For sorted subsets, 200 to 250 ng of genomic DNA, equivalent to 25,000 to 35,000 T cell genomes, went into each replicate PCR. The purified libraries were quantified using a Qubit 3.0 fluorometer, sized with a Bioanalyzer 2100, and then quantified again using the KAPA Library Quantification kit. A separate single-read 150-cycle Illumina NextSeq 550 flow cell was used to sequence each immunoSEQ 96-well plate. Concerning the study's data processing: Because the immunoSEQ output held only junctional sequences and lacked quality scores, the filtering could not match the filtering applied to full-length reads. Sequences were annotated with PyIR, a Python wrapper for IgBLAST v1.9, and V/J genes and CDR3 were assigned using IMGT germline references. Any read was removed if the V/J assignment was weak (E-value above 1e-6), the CDR3 was missing, or the read contained stop codons, out-of-frame junctions, or ambiguous translated residues. V3J clonotypes were defined by identical inferred V gene, J gene, and CDR3 amino acid sequence. Percentage overlap between repertoires was calculated by dividing the number of shared unique clonotypes by the size of the smaller repertoire. Three approaches were used to assess repertoire richness: RTK rarefaction, the Chao1 estimator, and Recon v2.1 estimates of unobserved clonotypes. Generation probabilities were computed with OLGA for all TCRbeta clonotypes obtained by the gDNA method from several donors. Entries here come from immuneACCESS through TCRdb and include only in-frame sequences with V and J called. Some clones fail to appear in such tables; in the studies checked, an unresolved V gene covers under half of the shortfall, and the cause of the remainder is unknown. V, J and clone size were drawn from that table, and D and trimming were deduced from the DNA. Here the sample has about 670,000 clones; roughly 78% occur a single time. The ten largest clones represent 1.5% to 2% of the sample.

This sequence was found in a woman aged 30 to 39 in good health. Sequencing input: memory CD4+ T cells sorted from blood. The sample's cell subset or site label is to be understood as: CD45RA-negative fraction.

The CDR3 region reads CASSPGTRRTEETQYF. The bases read TGCGCCAGCAGCCCAGGAACTAGACGAACAGAAGAGACCCAGTACTTC. The rearrangement joined TRBV4-1 to TRBJ2-5, and the D gene may be TRBD2, 5 bases matching. Sequences MGHRA (CDR1) and YSYEKL (CDR2) are obtained from the germline V gene. V drops 4 bases and J drops 3 bases, leaving 18 bases in between. CDR3 length: 16 amino acids, cysteine to phenylalanine. Just CDR3 DNA is preserved here, 48 bases in frame from base 1.